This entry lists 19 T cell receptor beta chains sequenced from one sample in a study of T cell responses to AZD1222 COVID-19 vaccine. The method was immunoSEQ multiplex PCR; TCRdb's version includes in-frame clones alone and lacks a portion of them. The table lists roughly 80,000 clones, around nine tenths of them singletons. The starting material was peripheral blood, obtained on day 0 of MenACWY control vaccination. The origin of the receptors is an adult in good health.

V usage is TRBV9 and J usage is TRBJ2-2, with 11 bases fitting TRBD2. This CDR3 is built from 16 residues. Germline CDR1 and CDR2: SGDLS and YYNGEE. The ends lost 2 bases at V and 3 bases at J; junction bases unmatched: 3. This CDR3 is CASSVSGRVDTGELFF. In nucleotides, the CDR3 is TGTGCCAGCAGCGTTAGCGGGAGGGTTGACACCGGGGAGCTGTTTTTT.

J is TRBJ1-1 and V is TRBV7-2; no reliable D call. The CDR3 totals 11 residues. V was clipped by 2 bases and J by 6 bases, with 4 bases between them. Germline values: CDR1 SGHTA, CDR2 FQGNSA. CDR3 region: CASSLKSEAFF. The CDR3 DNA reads TGTGCCAGCAGCTTAAAATCTGAAGCTTTCTTT.

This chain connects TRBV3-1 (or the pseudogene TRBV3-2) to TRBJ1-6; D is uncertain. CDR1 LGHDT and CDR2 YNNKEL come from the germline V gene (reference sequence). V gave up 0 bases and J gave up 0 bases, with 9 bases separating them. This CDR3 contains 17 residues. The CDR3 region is CASSQDGRSSYNSPLHF. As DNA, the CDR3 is TGTGCCAGCAGCCAAGATGGCAGGAGCTCCTATAATTCACCCCTCCACTTT.

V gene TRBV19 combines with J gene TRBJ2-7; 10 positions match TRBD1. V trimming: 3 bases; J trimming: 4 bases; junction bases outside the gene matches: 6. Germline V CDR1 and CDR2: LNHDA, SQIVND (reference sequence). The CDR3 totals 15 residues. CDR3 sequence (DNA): TGTGCCAGTAGTATTCTGGGACAGGGGTCGTACGAGCAGTACTTC. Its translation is CASSILGQGSYEQYF. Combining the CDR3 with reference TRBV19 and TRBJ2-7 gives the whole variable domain DGGITQSPKYLFRKEGQNVTLSCEQNLNHDAMYWYRQDPGQGLRLIYYSQIVNDFQKGDIAEGYSVSREKKESFPLTVTSAQKNPTAFYLCASSILGQGSYEQYFGPGTRLTVT.

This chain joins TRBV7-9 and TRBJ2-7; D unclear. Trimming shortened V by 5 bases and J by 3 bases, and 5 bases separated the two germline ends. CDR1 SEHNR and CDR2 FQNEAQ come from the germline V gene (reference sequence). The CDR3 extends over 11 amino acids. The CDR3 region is CASSPGYEQYF. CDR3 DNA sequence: TGTGCCAGCAGCCCGGGCTACGAGCAGTACTTC.

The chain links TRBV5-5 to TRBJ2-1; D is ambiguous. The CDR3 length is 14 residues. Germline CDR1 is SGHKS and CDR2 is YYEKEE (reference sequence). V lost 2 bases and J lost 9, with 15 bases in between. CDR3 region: CASSLIPDNSEQFF. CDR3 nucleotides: TGTGCCAGCAGCTTAATCCCCGACAATAGTGAGCAGTTCTTC.

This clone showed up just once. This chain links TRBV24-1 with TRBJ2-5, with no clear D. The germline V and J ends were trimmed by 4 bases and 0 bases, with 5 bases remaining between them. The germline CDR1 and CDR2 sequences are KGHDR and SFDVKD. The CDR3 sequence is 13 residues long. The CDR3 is CATSEGHQETQYF. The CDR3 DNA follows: TGTGCCACCAGTGAAGGACACCAAGAGACCCAGTACTTC.

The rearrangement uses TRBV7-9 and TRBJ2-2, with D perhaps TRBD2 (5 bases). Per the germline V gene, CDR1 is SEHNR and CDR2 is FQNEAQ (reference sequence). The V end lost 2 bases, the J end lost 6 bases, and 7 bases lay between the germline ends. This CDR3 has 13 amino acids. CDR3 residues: CASSLYGAGELFF. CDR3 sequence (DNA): TGTGCCAGCAGCTTATACGGGGCCGGGGAGCTGTTTTTT.

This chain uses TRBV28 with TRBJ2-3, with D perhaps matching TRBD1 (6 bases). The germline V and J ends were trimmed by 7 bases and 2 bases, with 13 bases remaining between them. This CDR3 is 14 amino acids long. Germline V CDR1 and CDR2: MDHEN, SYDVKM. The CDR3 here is CASILRGSTDTQYF. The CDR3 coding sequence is TGTGCCAGCATCCTCAGGGGATCCACAGATACGCAGTATTTT. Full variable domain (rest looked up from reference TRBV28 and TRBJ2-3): DVKVTQSSRYLVKRTGEKVFLECVQDMDHENMFWYRQDPGLGLRLIYFSYDVKMKEKGDIPEGYSVSREKKERFSLILESASTNQTSMYLCASILRGSTDTQYFGPGTRLTVL.

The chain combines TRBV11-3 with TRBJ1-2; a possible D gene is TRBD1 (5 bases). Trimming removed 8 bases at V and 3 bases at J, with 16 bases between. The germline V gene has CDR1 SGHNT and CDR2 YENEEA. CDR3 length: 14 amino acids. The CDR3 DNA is TGTGCCAGCGGTGGGGCAGGCAGGCACTATGGCTACACCTTC. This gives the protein CASGGAGRHYGYTF.

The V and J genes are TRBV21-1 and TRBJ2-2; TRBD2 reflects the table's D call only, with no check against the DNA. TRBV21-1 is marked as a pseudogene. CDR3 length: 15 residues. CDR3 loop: CASSKDGGGTGELFF. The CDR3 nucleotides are TGTGCCAGCAGCAAAGATGGGGGAGGCACCGGAGAGCTGTTTTTT.

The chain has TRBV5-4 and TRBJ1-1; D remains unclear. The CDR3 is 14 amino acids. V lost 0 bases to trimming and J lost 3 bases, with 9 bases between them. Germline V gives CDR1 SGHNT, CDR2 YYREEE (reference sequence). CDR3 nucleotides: TGTGCCAGCAGCTTGGAACAGCGGGACACTGAAGCTTTCTTT. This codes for CASSLEQRDTEAFF.

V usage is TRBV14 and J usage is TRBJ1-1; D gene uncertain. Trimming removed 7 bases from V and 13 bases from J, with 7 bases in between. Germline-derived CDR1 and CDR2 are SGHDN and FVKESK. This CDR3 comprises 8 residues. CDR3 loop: CASNSVFF. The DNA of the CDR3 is TGTGCCAGCAATAGTGTTTTCTTT. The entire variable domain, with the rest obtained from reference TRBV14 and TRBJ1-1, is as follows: EAGVTQFPSHSVIEKGQTVTLRCDPISGHDNLYWYRRVMGKEIKFLLHFVKESKQDESGMPNNRFLAERTGGTYSTLKVQPAELEDSGVYFCASNSVFFGQGTRLTVV.

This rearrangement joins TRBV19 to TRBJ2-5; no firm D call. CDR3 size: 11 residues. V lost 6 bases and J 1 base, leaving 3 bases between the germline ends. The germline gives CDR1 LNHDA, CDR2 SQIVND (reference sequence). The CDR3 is CASRGQETQYF. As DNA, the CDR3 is TGTGCCAGTAGGGGCCAAGAGACCCAGTACTTC.

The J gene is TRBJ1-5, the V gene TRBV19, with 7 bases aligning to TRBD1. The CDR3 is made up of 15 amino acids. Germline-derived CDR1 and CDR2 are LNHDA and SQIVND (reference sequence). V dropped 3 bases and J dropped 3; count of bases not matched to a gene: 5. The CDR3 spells CASSMGQSLNQPQHF. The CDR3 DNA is TGTGCCAGTAGTATGGGACAGTCCCTCAATCAGCCCCAGCATTTT.

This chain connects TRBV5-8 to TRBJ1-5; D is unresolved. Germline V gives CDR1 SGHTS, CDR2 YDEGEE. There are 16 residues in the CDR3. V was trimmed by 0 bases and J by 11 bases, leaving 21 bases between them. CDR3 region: CASSLGRRTLKQSQHF. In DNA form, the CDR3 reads TGTGCCAGCAGCTTGGGTAGACGGACCTTGAAACAGTCCCAGCATTTT.

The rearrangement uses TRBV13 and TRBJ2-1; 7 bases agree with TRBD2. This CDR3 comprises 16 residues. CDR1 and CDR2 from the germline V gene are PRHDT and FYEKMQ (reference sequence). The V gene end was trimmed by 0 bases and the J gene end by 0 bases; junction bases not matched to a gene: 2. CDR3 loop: CASSLGAGRSYNEQFF. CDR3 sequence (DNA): TGTGCCAGCAGCTTAGGAGCGGGGCGCTCCTACAATGAGCAGTTCTTC.

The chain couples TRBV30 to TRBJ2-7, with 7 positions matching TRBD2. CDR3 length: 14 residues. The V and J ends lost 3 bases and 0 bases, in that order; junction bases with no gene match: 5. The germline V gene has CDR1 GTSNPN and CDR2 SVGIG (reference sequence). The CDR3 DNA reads TGTGCCTGGAGCCCCGGGGGGAGCTCCTACGAGCAGTACTTC. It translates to CAWSPGGSSYEQYF.

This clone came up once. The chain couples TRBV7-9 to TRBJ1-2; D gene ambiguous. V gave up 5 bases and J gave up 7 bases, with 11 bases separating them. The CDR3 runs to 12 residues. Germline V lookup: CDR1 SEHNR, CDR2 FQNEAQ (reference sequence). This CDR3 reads CASSTAQGGYTF. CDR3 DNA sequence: TGTGCCAGCAGCACCGCCCAAGGTGGCTACACCTTC.